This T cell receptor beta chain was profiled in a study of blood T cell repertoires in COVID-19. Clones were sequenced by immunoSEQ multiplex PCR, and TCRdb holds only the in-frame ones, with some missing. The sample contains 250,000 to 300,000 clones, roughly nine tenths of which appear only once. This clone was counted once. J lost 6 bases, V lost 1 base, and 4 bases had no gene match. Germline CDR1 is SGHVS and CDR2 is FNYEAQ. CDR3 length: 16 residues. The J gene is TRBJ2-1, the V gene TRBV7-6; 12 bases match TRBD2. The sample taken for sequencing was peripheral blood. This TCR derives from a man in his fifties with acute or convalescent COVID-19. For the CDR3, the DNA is TGTGCCAGCAGCTTAGTAGGACTAGCGGGGAGCAATGAGCAGTTCTTC. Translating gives CASSLVGLAGSNEQFF. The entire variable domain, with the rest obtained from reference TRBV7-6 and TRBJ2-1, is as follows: GAGVSQSPRYKVTKRGQDVALRCDPISGHVSLYWYRQALGQGPEFLTYFNYEAQQDKSGLPNDRFSAERPEGSISTLTIQRTEQRDSAMYRCASSLVGLAGSNEQFFGPGTRLTVL.